These T cell receptor beta chains were read from a single sample in a study of CD8 T cells in Susac syndrome. TCRdb independently ran MiXCR on the immunoSEQ multiplex PCR reads; one entry per CDR3 protein. Found here are more than 95,000 distinct CDR3 sequences, 85% to 95% of them singletons; the top ten hold just under 0.095%. The sample consisted of CD4+ T cells from PBMCs. The receptor set was obtained from a human donor with multiple sclerosis. Both conserved end residues are part of each CDR3. D genes are given only for firm matches. Some rows have no size entry. The others give once, few or many, or a class for an expanded clone.

j_gene	d_gene	abundance	v_gene	CDR3aa	CDR3nt
TRBJ2-7	.	.	TRBV10-3	CAISESLDEQYF	TGTGCCATCAGTGAGTCTCTAGACGAGCAGTACTTC
TRBJ2-7	TRBD2	.	TRBV28	CASSPPQAGALYEQYF	TGTGCCAGCAGCCCTCCCCAAGCGGGGGCCCTCTACGAGCAGTACTTC
TRBJ2-5	TRBD1	few	TRBV19	CASRGTGGETQYF	TGTGCCAGTAGGGGGACAGGGGGAGAGACCCAGTACTTC
TRBJ2-2	TRBD2	.	TRBV2	CASSEAFSLAGGPNTGELFF	TGTGCCAGCAGTGAAGCCTTTTCGCTAGCGGGGGGCCCGAACACCGGGGAGCTGTTTTTT
TRBJ2-5	TRBD2	once	TRBV20-1	CSATTSGGQQETQYF	TGCAGTGCCACGACTAGCGGGGGACAACAAGAGACCCAGTACTTC
TRBJ1-2	TRBD1	.	TRBV7-9	CASSSRTGGYGYTF	TGTGCCAGCAGCTCTCGGACAGGGGGCTATGGCTACACCTTC
TRBJ2-1	TRBD2	once	TRBV7-9	CASSDTSGGTYNEQFF	TGTGCCAGCAGCGACACTAGCGGGGGGACTTACAATGAGCAGTTCTTC
TRBJ2-5	.	.	TRBV2	CASSVNRETQYF	TGTGCCAGCAGTGTGAACAGGGAGACCCAGTACTTC
TRBJ1-2	TRBD1	.	TRBV3-1	CASSHPGTDYGYTF	TGTGCCAGCAGCCATCCCGGGACAGACTATGGCTACACCTTC
TRBJ2-7	.	.	TRBV18	CASSLRADTYEQYF	TGTGCCAGCTCACTCAGGGCGGATACCTACGAGCAGTACTTC
TRBJ1-5	.	.	TRBV5-1	CASSLVRHSNQPQHF	TGCGCCAGCAGCTTGGTACGCCATAGCAATCAGCCCCAGCATTTT
TRBJ1-2	.	.	TRBV29-1	CSVERGAGYTF	TGCAGCGTTGAAAGGGGGGCTGGCTACACCTTC
TRBJ1-2	TRBD1	.	TRBV3-1	CASSQVAGGLIYGYTF	TGTGCCAGCAGCCAAGTAGCAGGGGGCTTGATTTATGGCTACACCTTC
TRBJ1-1	.	.	TRBV29-1	CSVVRTATLSTEAFF	TGCAGCGTTGTAAGGACGGCGACCCTGAGCACTGAAGCTTTCTTT
TRBJ2-7	TRBD2	.	TRBV4-2	CASSQDTVLAGGSYEQYF	TGTGCCAGCAGCCAAGATACCGTGTTGGCGGGAGGCTCCTACGAGCAGTACTTC
TRBJ1-2	TRBD1	.	TRBV30	CAWSGGTGGNYGYTF	TGTGCCTGGAGTGGGGGGACAGGGGGGAACTATGGCTACACCTTC
TRBJ1-5	.	.	TRBV29-1	CSVVGGPGSNQPQHF	TGCAGCGTTGTGGGGGGCCCGGGGAGCAATCAGCCCCAGCATTTT
TRBJ2-1	.	.	TRBV5-1	CASSQRSGDEQFF	TGCGCCAGCAGCCAAAGGTCGGGAGATGAGCAGTTCTTC
TRBJ1-6	.	.	TRBV18	CASSPGAGDSPLHF	TGTGCCAGCTCACCAGGGGCAGGGGATTCACCCCTCCACTTT
TRBJ2-7	.	.	TRBV19	CASSIDSSYEQYF	TGTGCCAGTAGTATAGACAGCTCCTACGAGCAGTACTTC
TRBJ1-1	.	.	TRBV29-1	CSARLYTGDTEAFF	TGCAGCGCGAGACTTTATACGGGGGACACTGAAGCTTTCTTT
TRBJ2-2	TRBD1	.	TRBV7-9	CASSVTGRFTGELFF	TGTGCCAGCAGCGTGACAGGGCGATTCACCGGGGAGCTGTTTTTT
TRBJ2-4	.	.	TRBV9	CASSVGSFQNIQYF	TGTGCCAGCAGCGTAGGGAGTTTCCAAAACATTCAGTACTTC
TRBJ2-5	.	.	TRBV2	CASSVGLAETQYF	TGTGCCAGCAGTGTCGGATTAGCAGAGACCCAGTACTTC
TRBJ1-3	.	.	TRBV4-2	CASSQERGVISGNTIYF	TGTGCCAGCAGCCAAGAAAGGGGGGTGATCTCTGGAAACACCATATATTTT
TRBJ1-1	.	.	TRBV12-3/TRBV12-4	CASSLRVRRNTEAFF	TGTGCCAGCAGTTTAAGGGTGCGGAGGAACACTGAAGCTTTCTTT
TRBJ2-6	.	.	TRBV5-6	CASSLDPTYSGANVLTF	TGTGCCAGCAGCTTGGACCCAACCTACTCTGGGGCCAACGTCCTGACTTTC
TRBJ2-7	TRBD1	.	TRBV19	CASTPGQGAREQYF	TGTGCCAGTACTCCGGGACAGGGGGCGCGCGAGCAGTACTTC
TRBJ1-5	.	.	TRBV20-1	CSARGGSFQPQHF	TGCAGTGCTAGGGGAGGCAGTTTTCAGCCCCAGCATTTT
TRBJ2-1	.	once	TRBV29-1	CSVVGRGQYNEQFF	TGCAGCGTTGTCGGGCGGGGCCAATACAATGAGCAGTTCTTC
TRBJ2-7	.	.	TRBV7-6	CASSLAARGDEQYF	TGTGCCAGCAGCTTAGCCGCCAGGGGGGACGAGCAGTACTTC
TRBJ2-3	.	.	TRBV9	CASSVASRGDTQYF	TGTGCCAGCAGCGTAGCCAGTCGCGGAGATACGCAGTATTTT
TRBJ2-2	.	.	TRBV14	CASSQTDRSFTGELFF	TGTGCCAGCAGCCAAACAGATAGATCGTTCACCGGGGAGCTGTTTTTT
TRBJ1-1	TRBD1	.	TRBV7-2	CASSRDRGYEAFF	TGTGCCAGCAGCCGGGACAGGGGGTATGAAGCTTTCTTT
TRBJ1-1	.	.	TRBV11-1	CASTPNGEGTEAFF	TGTGCCAGCACCCCTAACGGGGAGGGGACTGAAGCTTTCTTT
TRBJ2-1	.	once	TRBV28	CASSSAAGLYNEQFF	TGTGCCAGCAGTTCAGCAGCGGGTCTCTACAATGAGCAGTTCTTC
TRBJ2-1	TRBD2	.	TRBV9	CASSVVASGGGNEQFF	TGTGCCAGCAGCGTAGTGGCTAGCGGGGGGGGAAATGAGCAGTTCTTC
TRBJ1-6	.	.	TRBV27	CASTRGSYNSPLHF	TGTGCCAGCACCCGTGGGTCCTATAATTCACCCCTCCACTTT
TRBJ2-5	.	.	TRBV13	CASSLRALGLQETQYF	TGTGCCAGCAGCTTAAGGGCGCTCGGACTACAAGAGACCCAGTACTTC
TRBJ1-6	.	.	TRBV12-3/TRBV12-4	CASSPHGGTQHSPLHF	TGTGCCAGCAGTCCCCATGGGGGGACACAACATTCACCCCTCCACTTT
TRBJ1-6	.	.	TRBV28	CASSGRGSSYNSPLHF	TGTGCCAGCAGTGGACGGGGAAGCTCCTATAATTCACCCCTCCACTTT
TRBJ2-7	.	.	TRBV4-3	CASSQGRGRWYEQYF	TGCGCCAGCAGCCAAGGGAGGGGGCGATGGTACGAGCAGTACTTC
TRBJ2-7	TRBD1	.	TRBV7-7	CASSHGTGGEQYF	TGTGCCAGCAGCCACGGGACAGGGGGCGAGCAGTACTTC
TRBJ1-1	.	.	TRBV7-9	CASSAGWGNTEAFF	TGTGCCAGCAGCGCCGGGTGGGGTAACACTGAAGCTTTCTTT
TRBJ2-1	TRBD2	.	TRBV29-1	CSVGRGTSSYNEQFF	TGCAGCGTTGGTAGGGGGACTAGCAGTTACAATGAGCAGTTCTTC
TRBJ1-6	.	.	TRBV19	CASKRGLGGSYNSPLHF	TGTGCCAGTAAAAGAGGTCTCGGGGGCTCCTATAATTCACCCCTCCACTTT
TRBJ2-1	TRBD2	.	TRBV9	CASSVAGTSGGNEQFF	TGTGCCAGCAGCGTAGCGGGGACTAGCGGGGGCAATGAGCAGTTCTTC
TRBJ1-1	TRBD1	.	TRBV20-1	CSAEGTAAGGAFF	TGCAGTGCGGAGGGGACAGCTGCCGGGGGAGCTTTCTTT
TRBJ1-2	TRBD1	.	TRBV6-2/TRBV6-3	CASSPRDRGRFDGYTF	TGTGCCAGCAGTCCCCGGGACAGGGGGCGTTTCGATGGCTACACCTTC
TRBJ2-5	.	.	TRBV5-1	CASSLALRGEGETQYF	TGCGCCAGCAGCTTGGCCCTCAGGGGGGAAGGCGAGACCCAGTACTTC
TRBJ1-2	.	.	TRBV5-1	CASSADQYGYTF	TGCGCCAGCAGCGCCGACCAGTATGGCTACACCTTC
TRBJ2-7	TRBD2	few	TRBV30	CAWRLASYEQYF	TGTGCCTGGCGACTAGCGTCGTACGAGCAGTACTTC
TRBJ2-7	.	.	TRBV20-1	CSARDPGGFGEQYF	TGCAGTGCTAGAGATCCTGGCGGTTTCGGCGAGCAGTACTTC
TRBJ1-1	.	.	TRBV4-2	CASSSSWDEAFF	TGTGCCAGCAGCTCTTCTTGGGATGAAGCTTTCTTT
TRBJ2-3	.	.	TRBV6-4	CASSDSTGATDTQYF	TGTGCCAGCAGTGACTCGACGGGGGCCACAGATACGCAGTATTTT
TRBJ2-7	TRBD2	.	TRBV2	CASTFSGGAGEQYF	TGTGCCAGCACCTTCAGCGGGGGGGCGGGGGAGCAGTACTTC
TRBJ1-2	.	.	TRBV6-1	CASSENLGGGYGYTF	TGTGCCAGCAGTGAAAATTTAGGTGGCGGATATGGCTACACCTTC